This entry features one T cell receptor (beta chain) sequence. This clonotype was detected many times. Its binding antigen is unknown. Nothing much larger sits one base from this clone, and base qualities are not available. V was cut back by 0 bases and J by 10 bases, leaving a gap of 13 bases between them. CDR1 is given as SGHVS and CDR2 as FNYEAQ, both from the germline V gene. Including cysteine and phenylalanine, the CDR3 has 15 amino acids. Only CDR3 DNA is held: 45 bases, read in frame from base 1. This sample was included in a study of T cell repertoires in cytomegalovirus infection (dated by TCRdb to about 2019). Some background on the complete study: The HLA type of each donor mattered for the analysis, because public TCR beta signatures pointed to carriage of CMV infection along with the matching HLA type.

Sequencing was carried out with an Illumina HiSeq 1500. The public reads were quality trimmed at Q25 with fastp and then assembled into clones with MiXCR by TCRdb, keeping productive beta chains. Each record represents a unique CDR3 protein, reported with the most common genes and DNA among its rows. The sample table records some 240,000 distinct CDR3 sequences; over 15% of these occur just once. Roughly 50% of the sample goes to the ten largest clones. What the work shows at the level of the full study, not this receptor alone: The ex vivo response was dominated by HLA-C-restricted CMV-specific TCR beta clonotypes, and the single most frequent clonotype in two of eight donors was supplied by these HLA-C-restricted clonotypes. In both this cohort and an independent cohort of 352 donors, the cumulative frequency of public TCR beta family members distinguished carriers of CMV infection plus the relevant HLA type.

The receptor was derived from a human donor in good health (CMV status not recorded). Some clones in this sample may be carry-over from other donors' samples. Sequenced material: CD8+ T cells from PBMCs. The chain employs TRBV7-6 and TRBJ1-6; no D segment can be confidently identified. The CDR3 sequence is CASSLAGNYGSPLHF. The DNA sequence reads TGTGCCAGCAGCTTAGCAGGCAATTACGGATCACCCCTCCACTTT.